Here is one T cell receptor (beta chain) with its context. This CDR3 comprises 13 residues. Trimming stripped 6 bases from V and 2 bases from J, with 13 bases between. Germline V gives CDR1 SQVTM, CDR2 ANQGSEA. Per the study methods: Counts of nucleated cells, estimated from reference gene primer amplification, were obtained. Clones were sequenced by immunoSEQ multiplex PCR, and TCRdb holds only the in-frame ones, with some missing. The DNA was the basis for D and trimming; V, J and clone size are from that table. This table has roughly 150,000 clones, roughly nine tenths appearing once. This entry comes from a study of blood T cell repertoires in COVID-19. At the level of the study: T cells, B-cell-depleted T cells, or PBMCs provided the cDNA or gDNA that served as material.

The V call is TRBV29-1, the J call TRBJ1-2; D possibly corresponds to TRBD1 (6 bases). The sequenced sample was peripheral blood. This clonotype was sampled from a woman aged 65 to 85 with acute or convalescent COVID-19. The CDR3 loop is CSVIQGDNYGYTF. CDR3 sequence (DNA): TGCAGCGTCATACAGGGTGACAACTATGGCTACACCTTC. The full variable domain, rest sourced from reference TRBV29-1 and TRBJ1-2, is SAVISQKPSRDICQRGTSLTIQCQVDSQVTMMFWYRQQPGQSLTLIATANQGSEATYESGFVIDKFPISRPNLTFSTLTVSNMSPEDSSIYLCSVIQGDNYGYTFGSGTRLTVV.